This T cell receptor beta chain was captured by sequencing in a study of T cells in Graves' hyperthyroidism and ophthalmopathy. Orbital computed tomography, thyroid ultrasound, serum thyroxine and TRAb, and clinical symptoms together informed the diagnoses. PBMCs were derived from roughly 10 ml fresh peripheral blood. CDR3 length: 14 residues. Germline CDR1 and CDR2: MNHNS and SASEGT. Trimming cost V 0 bases and J 4 bases, with 7 bases left between them. Authors of the study amplified TCR beta CDR3 regions from RNA transcripts. A first-round RT-PCR of the TCR CDR3 used the HTBI primer set. TCRdb passed the multiplex PCR reads through MiXCR, listing each CDR3 protein once. The sample gives around 390,000 distinct CDR3 sequences, approximately 14% of which show up once; less than 20% is in the top ten. Study-wide results and limits: Also found in blood were most expanded thyroid clonotypes above 0.001.

This clonotype was seen at least ten times. The antigen is unknown. The chain has TRBV6-1 and TRBJ2-1; D unclear. Sequencing was done on a sample of blood. This clonotype was obtained from a woman in her 30s with Graves' ophthalmopathy. In DNA form, the CDR3 reads TGTGCCAGCAGTGAAGCAGGGCCTTACAATGAGCAGTTCTTC. Amino acids: CASSEAGPYNEQFF.